This T cell receptor (beta chain) came from a study of cytomegalovirus exposure and HLA in healthy donors. This clone was observed a single time. No antigen is known for it. Both 60 Vbeta primers and 13 Jbeta primers went into the PCR. The protocol was immunoSEQ multiplex PCR, while the TCRdb copy is restricted to in-frame clones and leaves out a portion. The table lists approximately 150,000 clones, 60% to 80% of them singletons. Germline trimming cut 2 bases from V and 6 bases from J; bases unmatched to any gene: 7. Germline CDR1 reads SGHDT; CDR2 reads YYEEEE. The CDR3 is 15 amino acids. Findings and caveats of the study: Researchers counted around 180 TCR beta chains as cytomegalovirus-associated.

Sequencing input: PBMCs. This clonotype was obtained from a man aged 25-45 years in good health and CMV-seropositive. The chain couples TRBV5-6 to TRBJ1-4, with 7 bases that match TRBD1. The CDR3 loop is CASSFTGVRDEKLFF. The CDR3 region has the DNA TGTGCCAGCAGCTTCACAGGGGTGCGGGATGAAAAACTGTTTTTT.